This is a list of T cell receptor beta chains from one sample in a study of blood T cell repertoires in COVID-19. The assay was immunoSEQ multiplex PCR, and TCRdb's table has in-frame clones only and misses some. The sample has 250,000 or so clones; about four fifths are singletons. Sequencing was performed on peripheral blood. These receptors all stem from a woman aged 18-30 years with acute or convalescent COVID-19. The CDR3 runs from the conserved cysteine through the conserved F or W. Each record gives: D gene, J gene, clone size, V gene, CDR3 protein, CDR3 DNA. D genes are given only for firm matches. Only some rows state a clone size, as once, few, many or a class for expanded clones.

d_gene: TRBD2
j_gene: TRBJ2-7
abundance: -
v_gene: TRBV19
CDR3aa: CASSKRIAGGPHEQYF
CDR3nt: TGTGCCAGTAGTAAGAGAATAGCGGGAGGGCCCCACGAGCAGTACTTC

d_gene: -
j_gene: TRBJ2-7
abundance: few
v_gene: TRBV25-1
CDR3aa: CASSEIGPAGHEQYF
CDR3nt: TGTGCCAGCAGTGAAATAGGGCCCGCGGGCCACGAGCAGTACTTC

d_gene: TRBD1
j_gene: TRBJ1-4
abundance: -
v_gene: TRBV5-4
CDR3aa: CASSQATGGKEKLFF
CDR3nt: TGTGCCAGCAGCCAGGCTACAGGGGGAAAGGAAAAACTGTTTTTT

d_gene: -
j_gene: TRBJ2-2
abundance: -
v_gene: TRBV29-1
CDR3aa: CSGKTYQGNTGELFF
CDR3nt: TGCAGCGGGAAGACTTATCAGGGGAACACCGGGGAGCTGTTTTTT

d_gene: TRBD1
j_gene: TRBJ2-1
abundance: -
v_gene: TRBV6-5
CDR3aa: CASRYDRGEQFF
CDR3nt: TGTGCCAGCAGATATGACAGGGGTGAGCAGTTCTTC

d_gene: -
j_gene: TRBJ2-3
abundance: -
v_gene: TRBV19
CDR3aa: CATRRGALASTDTQYF
CDR3nt: TGTGCCACCAGACGGGGGGCCCTGGCTAGCACAGATACGCAGTATTTT

d_gene: -
j_gene: TRBJ1-2
abundance: -
v_gene: TRBV11-2
CDR3aa: CASSLEVTGTYGYTF
CDR3nt: TGTGCCAGCAGCTTAGAGGTTACAGGGACCTATGGCTACACCTTC

d_gene: TRBD1
j_gene: TRBJ1-5
abundance: -
v_gene: TRBV19
CDR3aa: CASSRQGVDQPQHF
CDR3nt: TGTGCCAGTAGTAGACAGGGGGTAGATCAGCCCCAGCATTTT

d_gene: TRBD2
j_gene: TRBJ2-7
abundance: once
v_gene: TRBV5-3
CDR3aa: CARSPETSGSHEQYF
CDR3nt: TGTGCCAGAAGCCCGGAGACTAGCGGGAGCCACGAGCAGTACTTC

d_gene: -
j_gene: TRBJ2-7
abundance: -
v_gene: TRBV27
CDR3aa: CASSLRGYYEQYF
CDR3nt: TGTGCCAGCAGTTTAAGGGGTTATTACGAGCAGTACTTC

d_gene: -
j_gene: TRBJ2-7
abundance: -
v_gene: TRBV6-6
CDR3aa: CASRIAGSYEQYF
CDR3nt: TGTGCCAGCAGAATCGCAGGGTCCTACGAGCAGTACTTC

d_gene: -
j_gene: TRBJ1-1
abundance: -
v_gene: TRBV19
CDR3aa: CASSTKQRDEAFF
CDR3nt: TGTGCCAGTAGCACAAAACAGCGGGATGAAGCTTTCTTT

d_gene: -
j_gene: TRBJ2-1
abundance: -
v_gene: TRBV11-3
CDR3aa: CASSLDGGSSYNEQFF
CDR3nt: TGTGCCAGCAGCTTAGACGGAGGTAGCTCCTACAATGAGCAGTTCTTC

d_gene: -
j_gene: TRBJ1-2
abundance: -
v_gene: TRBV6-1
CDR3aa: CASSPDSNYGYTF
CDR3nt: TGTGCCAGCAGTCCCGACAGTAACTATGGCTACACCTTC

d_gene: -
j_gene: TRBJ1-3
abundance: -
v_gene: TRBV6-2/TRBV6-3
CDR3aa: CASSRDSGNTIYF
CDR3nt: TGTGCCAGCAGTCGGGATTCTGGAAACACCATATATTTT

d_gene: TRBD1
j_gene: TRBJ1-2
abundance: -
v_gene: TRBV11-2
CDR3aa: CASSSTGAVNYGYTF
CDR3nt: TGTGCCAGCAGCTCCACAGGGGCAGTAAACTATGGCTACACCTTC

d_gene: -
j_gene: TRBJ1-4
abundance: -
v_gene: TRBV15
CDR3aa: CATSRDRGEEKLFF
CDR3nt: TGTGCCACCAGCAGAGATCGGGGGGAAGAAAAACTGTTTTTT

d_gene: -
j_gene: TRBJ2-5
abundance: -
v_gene: TRBV5-5
CDR3aa: CASSLPPGPGGETQYF
CDR3nt: TGTGCCAGCAGCTTACCACCGGGACCCGGAGGGGAGACCCAGTACTTC

d_gene: -
j_gene: TRBJ1-4
abundance: -
v_gene: TRBV18
CDR3aa: CASSPQGQKNEKLFF
CDR3nt: TGTGCCAGCTCACCACAAGGACAGAAAAATGAAAAACTGTTTTTT

d_gene: -
j_gene: TRBJ2-5
abundance: -
v_gene: TRBV18
CDR3aa: CASSPRSREETQYF
CDR3nt: TGTGCCAGCTCACCAAGAAGTCGGGAAGAGACCCAGTACTTC

d_gene: -
j_gene: TRBJ1-3
abundance: -
v_gene: TRBV4-3
CDR3aa: CASSQDVSSGNTIYF
CDR3nt: TGCGCCAGCAGCCAAGATGTCAGCTCTGGAAACACCATATATTTT

d_gene: TRBD1
j_gene: TRBJ2-7
abundance: -
v_gene: TRBV15
CDR3aa: CATSRDGQGAYEQYF
CDR3nt: TGTGCCACCAGCAGAGATGGCCAGGGGGCGTACGAGCAGTACTTC

d_gene: TRBD1
j_gene: TRBJ2-5
abundance: -
v_gene: TRBV30
CDR3aa: CAWSGWDRGYQETQYF
CDR3nt: TGTGCCTGGAGTGGGTGGGACAGGGGGTACCAAGAGACCCAGTACTTC

d_gene: TRBD2
j_gene: TRBJ2-7
abundance: -
v_gene: TRBV11-2
CDR3aa: CASSSRGLVDEQYF
CDR3nt: TGTGCCAGCAGCTCCAGGGGACTAGTAGACGAGCAGTACTTC

d_gene: -
j_gene: TRBJ2-7
abundance: many
v_gene: TRBV19
CDR3aa: CASSLGLVSNSYEQYF
CDR3nt: TGTGCCAGTAGTCTCGGGTTGGTGAGTAACTCCTACGAGCAGTACTTC

d_gene: -
j_gene: TRBJ1-6
abundance: few
v_gene: TRBV9
CDR3aa: CASSVGGGNSPLHF
CDR3nt: TGTGCCAGCAGCGTAGGGGGAGGTAATTCACCCCTCCACTTT

d_gene: TRBD1
j_gene: TRBJ1-2
abundance: few
v_gene: TRBV6-2/TRBV6-3
CDR3aa: CASSGTGDYGYTF
CDR3nt: TGTGCCAGCAGCGGGACAGGGGACTATGGCTACACCTTC

d_gene: TRBD2
j_gene: TRBJ2-3
abundance: -
v_gene: TRBV7-9
CDR3aa: CASRKPSGSADTQYF
CDR3nt: TGTGCCAGCAGAAAACCTAGCGGGAGCGCAGATACGCAGTATTTT

d_gene: -
j_gene: TRBJ2-1
abundance: -
v_gene: TRBV6-2/TRBV6-3
CDR3aa: CASSYERAGAEQFF
CDR3nt: TGTGCCAGCAGTTACGAGCGGGCCGGCGCTGAGCAGTTCTTC

d_gene: TRBD1
j_gene: TRBJ2-7
abundance: once
v_gene: TRBV9
CDR3aa: CASSVGTGTYEQYF
CDR3nt: TGTGCCAGCTCCGTGGGGACAGGGACCTACGAGCAGTACTTC

d_gene: -
j_gene: TRBJ1-2
abundance: few
v_gene: TRBV7-9
CDR3aa: CASSLGTPGSYGYTF
CDR3nt: TGTGCCAGCAGCTTAGGGACCCCGGGATCCTATGGCTACACCTTC

d_gene: -
j_gene: TRBJ1-1
abundance: -
v_gene: TRBV4-3
CDR3aa: CASSHYQGKNTEAFF
CDR3nt: TGCGCCAGCAGCCATTATCAGGGGAAAAACACTGAAGCTTTCTTT

d_gene: -
j_gene: TRBJ2-5
abundance: -
v_gene: TRBV12-5
CDR3aa: CASGLDSQETQYF
CDR3nt: TGTGCTAGTGGTTTGGACAGTCAAGAGACCCAGTACTTC

d_gene: -
j_gene: TRBJ2-7
abundance: -
v_gene: TRBV28
CDR3aa: CASSSPTSGSSYEQYF
CDR3nt: TGTGCCAGCAGTTCCCCCACCAGCGGTAGCTCCTACGAGCAGTACTTC

d_gene: TRBD2
j_gene: TRBJ2-1
abundance: -
v_gene: TRBV9
CDR3aa: CASSVGTSVSSYNEQFF
CDR3nt: TGTGCCAGCAGCGTAGGGACTAGCGTTAGCTCCTACAATGAGCAGTTCTTC

d_gene: TRBD1
j_gene: TRBJ1-5
abundance: -
v_gene: TRBV5-1
CDR3aa: CASSLGTGGQPQHF
CDR3nt: TGCGCCAGCAGCCTAGGGACAGGGGGTCAGCCCCAGCATTTT